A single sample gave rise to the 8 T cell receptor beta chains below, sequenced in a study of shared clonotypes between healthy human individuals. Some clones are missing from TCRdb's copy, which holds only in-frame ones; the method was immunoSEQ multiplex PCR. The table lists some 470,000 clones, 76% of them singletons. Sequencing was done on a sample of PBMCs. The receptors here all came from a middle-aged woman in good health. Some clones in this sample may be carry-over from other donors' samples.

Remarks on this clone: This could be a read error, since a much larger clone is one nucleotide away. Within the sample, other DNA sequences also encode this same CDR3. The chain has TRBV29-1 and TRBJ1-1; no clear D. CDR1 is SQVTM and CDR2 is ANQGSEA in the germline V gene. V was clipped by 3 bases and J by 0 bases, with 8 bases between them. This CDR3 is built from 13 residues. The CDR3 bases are TGCAGCGTTGACGGGCAATTGAACACTGAAGCTTTCTTT. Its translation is CSVDGQLNTEAFF.

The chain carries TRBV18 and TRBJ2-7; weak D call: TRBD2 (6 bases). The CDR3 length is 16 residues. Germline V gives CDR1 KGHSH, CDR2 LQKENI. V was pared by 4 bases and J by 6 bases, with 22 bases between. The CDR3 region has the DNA TGTGCCAGCTCACACTCCCCAGGAGGGAGCCGGATCGAGCAGTACTTC. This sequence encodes CASSHSPGGSRIEQYF.

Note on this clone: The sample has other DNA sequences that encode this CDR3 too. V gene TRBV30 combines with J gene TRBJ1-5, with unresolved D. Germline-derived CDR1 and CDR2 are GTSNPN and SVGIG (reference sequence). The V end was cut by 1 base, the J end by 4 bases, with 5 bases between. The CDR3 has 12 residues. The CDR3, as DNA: TGTGCCTGGAGTGGAAGTAATCAGCCCCAGCATTTT. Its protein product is CAWSGSNQPQHF.

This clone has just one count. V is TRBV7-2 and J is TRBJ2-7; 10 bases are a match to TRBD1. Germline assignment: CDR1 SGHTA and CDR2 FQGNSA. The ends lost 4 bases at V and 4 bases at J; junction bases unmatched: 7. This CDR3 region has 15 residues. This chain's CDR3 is CASSSWDRGAYEQYF. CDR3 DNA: TGTGCCAGCAGCTCGTGGGACAGGGGAGCGTACGAGCAGTACTTC.

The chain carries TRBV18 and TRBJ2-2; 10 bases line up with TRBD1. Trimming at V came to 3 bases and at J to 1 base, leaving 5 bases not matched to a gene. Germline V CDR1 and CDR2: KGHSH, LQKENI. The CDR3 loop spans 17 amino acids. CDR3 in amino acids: CASSPDRGRRNTGELFF. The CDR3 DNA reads TGTGCCAGCTCACCGGACAGGGGGAGAAGGAACACCGGGGAGCTGTTTTTT.

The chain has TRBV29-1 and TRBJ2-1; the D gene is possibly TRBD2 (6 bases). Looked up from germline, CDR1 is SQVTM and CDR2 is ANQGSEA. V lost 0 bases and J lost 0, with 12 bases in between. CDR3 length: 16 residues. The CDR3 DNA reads TGCAGCGTTGAAGATGGGAGGTCTAACTCCTACAATGAGCAGTTCTTC. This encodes CSVEDGRSNSYNEQFF.

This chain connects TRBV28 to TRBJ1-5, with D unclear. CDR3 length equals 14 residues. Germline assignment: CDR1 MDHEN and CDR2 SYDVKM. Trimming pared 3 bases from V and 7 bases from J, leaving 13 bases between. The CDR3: CASSFYTQDQPQHF. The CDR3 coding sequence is TGTGCCAGCAGTTTTTATACGCAGGACCAGCCCCAGCATTTT.

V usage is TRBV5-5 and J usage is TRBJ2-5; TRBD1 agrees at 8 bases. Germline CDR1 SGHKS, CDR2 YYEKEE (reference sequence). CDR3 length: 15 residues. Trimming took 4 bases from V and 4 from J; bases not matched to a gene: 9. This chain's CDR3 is CASSLRQGLGETQYF. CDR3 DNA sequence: TGTGCCAGCAGCCTCCGACAGGGGTTGGGAGAGACCCAGTACTTC.